This T cell receptor (beta chain) appears in the sequencing data of a study of beta chain features in type 1 diabetes. The overall study: There was similarity between patients and healthy donors in age, gender and cell yields. Whole-study results and caveats: Any PCR bias toward short templates would affect both groups alike.

Concerning this clone itself: Its matching antigen is unknown.

The isolated RNA, all of it, was reverse transcribed, so expressed TCRB transcripts were what got sequenced. Mean read depth for stem cell-like memory T cell samples was approximately 1.01 million reads. Sequenced by immunoSEQ multiplex PCR; TCRdb stores in-frame clones only, minus some. The table records about 15,000 clones, around 59% of them present only once. V was clipped by 6 bases and J by 1 base; unmatched bases: 8. The CDR3 extends over 15 amino acids. The V gene's germline CDR1 is GTSNPN and CDR2 SVGIG (reference sequence). Sequencing was carried out using stem cell memory CD4+ T cells from blood. This TCR derives from a woman under 30 in good health. The chain joins TRBV30 to TRBJ2-1, with 8 positions matching TRBD2. The CDR3 loop is CACPVAGGSYNEQFF. In DNA, the CDR3 is TGTGCCTGCCCCGTGGCGGGGGGATCCTACAATGAGCAGTTCTTC.